These 18 T cell receptor beta chains share one sample of origin, sequenced in a study of T cells in Graves' hyperthyroidism and ophthalmopathy. The CDR3 regions of TCR beta were amplified from RNA transcripts. The TCR CDR3 first-round RT-PCR relied on the HTBI primer set. TCRdb ran MiXCR on the multiplex PCR reads and lists one entry per CDR3 protein. The sample shows about 560,000 distinct CDR3 sequences, approximately 15% of them seen only once. Sequencing was carried out using blood. The receptors were gathered from a woman aged 18 to 35 with Graves' hyperthyroidism.

Ten or more counts support this clonotype. The chain uses TRBV6-5 and TRBJ2-1; D may be TRBD2 (5 bases). Germline values: CDR1 MNHEY, CDR2 SVGAGI. Deletions cut 0 bases from V and 8 bases from J, with 14 bases between. The CDR3 length is 15 residues. The CDR3 DNA reads TGTGCCAGCAGTTACTCACCGACTAACCGGGATGAGCAGTTCTTC. This gives the protein CASSYSPTNRDEQFF.

CDR3 in amino acids: CASSRALAASYNEQFF. As DNA, the CDR3 is TGTGCCAGCAGTCGCGCCCTAGCGGCCTCCTACAATGAGCAGTTCTTC. The chain carries TRBV6-2 or TRBV6-3 and TRBJ2-1; 7 bases agree with TRBD2. Germline V gene lookup returns CDR1 MNHEY and CDR2 SVGEGT. The length of the CDR3 is 16 residues. The V segment lost 5 bases and the J segment 0 bases; nucleotides outside the gene matches: 7.

The chain joins TRBV30 to TRBJ2-2; D is tentatively TRBD1 or TRBD2 (5 bases each). Trimming shortened V by 5 bases and J by 2 bases, and 15 bases separated the two germline ends. The CDR3 has 15 amino acids. Germline CDR1 and CDR2: GTSNPN and SVGIG (reference sequence). The CDR3 DNA reads as TGTGCCTGGTCTCCGGGACCCCTCAACACCGGGGAGCTGTTTTTT. This sequence encodes CAWSPGPLNTGELFF.

This clonotype was detected only once. The CDR3 loop is CAWSQGGAIQPQHF. DNA of the CDR3: TGTGCCTGGAGCCAGGGGGGGGCTATTCAGCCCCAGCATTTT. The V gene is TRBV30, the J gene TRBJ1-5; 7 positions agree with TRBD1. The CDR3 covers 14 residues. J gave up 6 bases and V 3 bases, and 8 bases lay outside the gene matches. Germline V CDR1 and CDR2: GTSNPN, SVGIG (reference sequence). The variable domain in full, with the rest retrieved from reference TRBV30 and TRBJ1-5, is SQTIHQWPATLVQPVGSPLSLECTVEGTSNPNLYWYRQAAGRGLQLLFYSVGIGQISSEVPQNLSASRPQDRQFILSSKKLLLSDSGFYLCAWSQGGAIQPQHFGDGTRLSIL.

This clonotype was detected many times. This chain joins TRBV28 and TRBJ1-6, with 11 positions matching TRBD1. V was pared by 5 bases and J by 10 bases, with 10 bases of the junction left unmatched. The V gene's germline CDR1 is MDHEN and CDR2 SYDVKM. This CDR3 spans 16 amino acids. CDR3 DNA: TGTGCCAGCAGTCCTCGGAGGGGACAGGGGGGGTCACCCCTCCACTTT. It codes for CASSPRRGQGGSPLHF. Filled out from reference TRBV28 and TRBJ1-6, the complete variable domain reads DVKVTQSSRYLVKRTGEKVFLECVQDMDHENMFWYRQDPGLGLRLIYFSYDVKMKEKGDIPEGYSVSREKKERFSLILESASTNQTSMYLCASSPRRGQGGSPLHFGNGTRLTVT.

This clonotype has a count of ten or more. V gene TRBV6-5 combines with J gene TRBJ2-3; 10 bases are shared with TRBD1. With V trimmed by 0 bases and J by 6 bases, 0 bases remained unmatched. The CDR3 covers 14 residues. Germline CDR1 MNHEY, CDR2 SVGAGI. DNA of the CDR3: TGTGCCAGCAGTTACTCGGGACAGGGGGATACGCAGTATTTT. Translated: CASSYSGQGDTQYF.

The table lists this clonotype with a few counts. The chain recombines TRBV20-1 with TRBJ2-3; D not certain. The germline V and J ends were trimmed by 1 base and 0 bases, with 8 bases remaining between them. Germline CDR1 reads DFQATT; CDR2 reads SNEGSKA (reference sequence). The CDR3 spans 14 residues. CDR3 DNA sequence: TGCAGTGCTAGAGTCACCCTAAGCACAGATACGCAGTATTTT. It encodes CSARVTLSTDTQYF.

The chain combines TRBV7-2 with TRBJ2-7, with D maybe TRBD1 (6 bases). Germline values: CDR1 SGHTA, CDR2 FQGNSA. V was trimmed by 5 bases and J by 3 bases, leaving 11 bases between them. The CDR3 runs to 13 residues. The CDR3 spells CASSTGKGYEQYF. The DNA for the CDR3 is TGTGCCAGCAGCACAGGGAAAGGCTACGAGCAGTACTTC.

Note on this clonotype: This may be a read error: a much more frequent sequence differs by one nucleotide. The CDR3 ends on some other residue instead of the conserved phenylalanine or tryptophan, so this is likely a read error. The rearrangement joins TRBV20-1 to TRBJ1-5, with 8 bases identical to TRBD1. The germline CDR1 and CDR2 sequences are DFQATT and SNEGSKA (reference sequence). After removal of 3 bases from V and 3 bases from J, the junction contained 7 bases not matched to a gene. The CDR3 is 15 amino acids. CDR3 protein: CSASNRGILNQPQHS. CDR3 DNA sequence: TGCAGTGCTAGTAACAGGGGGATCCTCAATCAGCCCCAGCATTCT.

This clonotype turned up a few times. The genes are TRBV5-6 and TRBJ2-2; maybe TRBD1 (5 bases). Trimming cost V 3 bases and J 7 bases, with 13 bases left between them. The germline CDR1 and CDR2 sequences are SGHDT and YYEEEE. This CDR3 spans 14 amino acids. The CDR3 nucleotides read TGTGCCAGCAGCTGGATCAACAGGTTCGGGGAGCTGTTTTTT. Encoded protein: CASSWINRFGELFF. Using reference TRBV5-6 and TRBJ2-2 for the parts outside the CDR3, the full variable domain is DAGVTQSPTHLIKTRGQQVTLRCSPKSGHDTVSWYQQALGQGPQFIFQYYEEEERQRGNFPDRFSGHQFPNYSSELNVNALLLGDSALYLCASSWINRFGELFFGEGSRLTVL.

This clonotype was counted at least ten times. The J gene is TRBJ2-1, the V gene TRBV10-3; the D gene is possibly TRBD2 (5 bases). The CDR3 is 15 residues long. V gave up 6 bases and J gave up 1 base, with 13 bases separating them. CDR1 and CDR2 from the germline V gene are ENHRY and SYGVKD. CDR3 sequence: CAISPFRDSYNEQFF. Here the CDR3 DNA reads TGTGCCATCAGCCCTTTCCGGGATTCCTACAATGAGCAGTTCTTC.

About this clonotype itself: This could be a read error, since a much larger clone is one nucleotide away. The chain employs TRBV7-6 and TRBJ2-2; D gene uncertain. The V gene's germline CDR1 is SGHVS and CDR2 FNYEAQ. V was trimmed by 1 base and J by 6 bases, leaving 3 bases between them. This CDR3 region has 12 residues. CDR3 residues: CASSLEAGELFF. CDR3 coding DNA: TGTGCCAGCAGCTTAGAGGCCGGGGAGCTGTTTTTT.

This clonotype has at least ten counts. The chain uses TRBV7-2 and TRBJ2-1; 11 bases are a match to TRBD2. The V and J ends lost 5 bases and 1 base, in that order; junction bases with no gene match: 4. This CDR3 region has 16 residues. Germline CDR1 and CDR2: SGHTA and FQGNSA. The CDR3 DNA follows: TGTGCCAGCAGCGTTAGCGGGGGGGCGTCCTACAATGAGCAGTTCTTC. Residues: CASSVSGGASYNEQFF. Full variable domain (missing parts from reference TRBV7-2 and TRBJ2-1): GAGVSQSPSNKVTEKGKDVELRCDPISGHTALYWYRQSLGQGLEFLIYFQGNSAPDKSGLPSDRFSAERTGGSVSTLTIQRTQQEDSAVYLCASSVSGGASYNEQFFGPGTRLTVL.

This clonotype came up many times. This chain links TRBV28 with TRBJ1-1; the D gene is possibly TRBD1 (6 bases). The CDR3 runs to 16 residues. Germline V gives CDR1 MDHEN, CDR2 SYDVKM. The ends were cut back, 5 bases at V and 1 base at J, with 17 bases in the middle. CDR3 bases: TGTGCCAGCAGTCTTCTTCGGGGGCGCAGGAACACTGAAGCTTTCTTT. This encodes CASSLLRGRRNTEAFF.

This clonotype was counted a few times. The chain carries TRBV11-2 and TRBJ1-1; possibly TRBD1 for D (5 bases). The CDR3 is 18 amino acids. Per germline, CDR1 SGHAT and CDR2 FQNNGV. V lost 1 base to trimming and J lost 0 bases, with 18 bases between them. The CDR3 DNA reads TGTGCCAGCAGCTTAGGCAGGGTCGTATGGGGCTTGAACACTGAAGCTTTCTTT. As protein: CASSLGRVVWGLNTEAFF.

This clonotype was seen only a few times. The chain joins TRBV6-2 or TRBV6-3 to TRBJ1-5, with TRBD1 matching over 8 bases. CDR1 is MNHEY and CDR2 is SVGEGT in the germline V gene. This CDR3 is built from 16 residues. V shed 0 bases and J 4 bases; nucleotides not matched to a gene: 5. CDR3 in amino acids: CASSYSTQGANQPQHF. CDR3 DNA: TGTGCCAGCAGTTACTCGACCCAGGGGGCTAATCAGCCCCAGCATTTT.

This clonotype was observed at least ten times. The chain combines TRBV30 with TRBJ2-7; D could derive from TRBD1 or TRBD2 (5 bases each). The CDR3 sequence is 14 residues long. From germline, CDR1 is GTSNPN and CDR2 SVGIG (reference sequence). V shed 5 bases and J shed 2 bases, with 16 bases lying between them. For the CDR3, the DNA is TGTGCCTGGGTTCCCCGGGACGGGACCTACGAGCAGTACTTC. Protein product: CAWVPRDGTYEQYF. Filled out from reference TRBV30 and TRBJ2-7, the complete variable domain reads SQTIHQWPATLVQPVGSPLSLECTVEGTSNPNLYWYRQAAGRGLQLLFYSVGIGQISSEVPQNLSASRPQDRQFILSSKKLLLSDSGFYLCAWVPRDGTYEQYFGPGTRLTVT.

Only a few counts were recorded for this clonotype. J is TRBJ2-3 and V is TRBV19; 10 bases match TRBD2. The CDR3 loop spans 18 amino acids. The germline gives CDR1 LNHDA, CDR2 SQIVND (reference sequence). The junction had 10 bases not matched to a gene; V was cut back by 3 bases and J by 1 base. The CDR3 protein is CASSISGGTSGGTDTQYF. The CDR3 DNA sequence: TGTGCCAGTAGTATCTCCGGAGGAACTAGCGGGGGCACAGATACGCAGTATTTT.